The T cell receptor (beta chain) under discussion was sequenced for a study of blood T cell repertoires in COVID-19. Study context: COVID-19 samples, acute and convalescent, were from the United States, Italy and Spain.

Germline lookup yields CDR1 SGHTA and CDR2 FQGTGA. V was clipped by 5 bases and J by 4 bases; unmatched bases: 6. The CDR3 consists of 14 residues. The table came from immunoSEQ multiplex PCR; TCRdb's copy has only in-frame clones and leaves some out. The repertoire includes around 100,000 clones, 84% of them detected once, and 1.5% to 2.5% sits in the top ten. The source of this sequence is a man in his sixties or seventies with active or convalescent COVID-19. The sequenced sample consisted of peripheral blood. V usage is TRBV7-3 and J usage is TRBJ2-3; TRBD1 matches at 7 bases. CDR3 protein: CASSADRTPDTQYF. CDR3 in DNA: TGTGCCAGCAGCGCGGACAGGACCCCAGATACGCAGTATTTT.